Each of the 2 T cell receptor beta chains below was sequenced from the same sample in a study of neurological immune-mediated disorders. TCRdb ran MiXCR on the 5' RACE reads and lists one entry per CDR3 protein. This sample has tens of thousands of distinct CDR3 sequences, with approximately 2.8% found just once. The sequenced material came from PBMCs. The receptors originated from a woman in her 30s with multiple sclerosis.

This clonotype appeared many times. CDR3 protein: CASSLRRAPYEQYF. DNA for the CDR3: TGTGCCAGCAGTTTGCGGCGGGCCCCCTACGAGCAGTACTTC. This chain joins TRBV27 and TRBJ2-7, with D possibly TRBD2 on 5 matching bases. Germline CDR1 is MNHEY and CDR2 is SMNVEV (reference sequence). The CDR3 has 14 residues. Trimming shortened V by 3 bases and J by 2 bases, and 11 bases separated the two germline ends.

This clonotype has at least ten counts. This chain joins TRBV12-3 or TRBV12-4 and TRBJ2-3; D assignment may be TRBD1 or TRBD2 (6 bases each). This CDR3 has 13 residues. V gave up 7 bases and J gave up 2 bases, with 10 bases separating them. Written as DNA, the CDR3 is TGTGCCAGCACTCGGGGGCTCACAGATACGCAGTATTTT. Amino acid sequence: CASTRGLTDTQYF.